This record covers a single TCR beta chain. The sample is drawn from a study of control samples from healthy donors and cancer patients. V was shortened by 1 base and J by 1 base, with 10 bases between the two germline ends. Germline V gene data show CDR1 as LGHDT and CDR2 as YNNKEL (reference sequence). The CDR3 length is 15 residues. Assay used: immunoSEQ multiplex PCR; TCRdb lists only in-frame clones, some missing. The sample carries around 70,000 clones, approximately 89% recorded once. The sample comprised PBMCs. The V gene is TRBV3-1 (or the pseudogene TRBV3-2), the J gene TRBJ1-1, with D possibly being TRBD1 (5 bases). The sequence derives from a woman aged 45 to 65 with head and neck cancer. CDR3 region: CASSQGDHRNTEAFF. The CDR3 DNA reads as TGTGCCAGCAGCCAAGGGGACCACAGGAACACTGAAGCTTTCTTT.